The rows below give T cell receptor beta chains drawn from one sample of a study of T cell responses to AZD1222 COVID-19 vaccine. The protocol was immunoSEQ multiplex PCR, while the TCRdb copy is restricted to in-frame clones and leaves out a portion. The table lists some 100,000 clones, around 90% of them singletons. Material: peripheral blood, obtained on day 0 of MenACWY control vaccination. The receptors come from an adult in good health. The CDR3 runs from the conserved cysteine through the conserved F or W. Each record gives: clone size, D gene, J gene, V gene, CDR3 protein, CDR3 DNA. The D gene is left open where the match is weak. Part of the rows lack a size; the others show once, few, many or a class for expanded clones.

- | - | TRBJ1-1 | TRBV19 | CASKLGPEAFF | TGTGCCAGTAAGTTAGGTCCTGAAGCTTTCTTT
- | TRBD2 | TRBJ2-7 | TRBV5-1 | CASSLTSGSYEQYF | TGCGCCAGCAGCTTAACTAGCGGGAGCTACGAGCAGTACTTC
few | TRBD1 | TRBJ1-2 | TRBV28 | CASSSAGTGFYGYTF | TGTGCCAGCAGTTCGGCCGGGACAGGGTTTTATGGCTACACCTTC
few | - | TRBJ2-3 | TRBV11-2 | CASSLRGSGTTDTQYF | TGTGCCAGCAGCTTACGTGGGTCAGGGACCACAGATACGCAGTATTTT
- | - | TRBJ2-1 | TRBV7-3 | CASSLLGGPYNEQFF | TGTGCCAGCAGCTTACTCGGGGGGCCCTACAATGAGCAGTTCTTC
- | - | TRBJ2-1 | TRBV6-4 | CASSFAPEGSYNEQFF | TGTGCCAGCAGTTTTGCTCCGGAGGGGTCCTACAATGAGCAGTTCTTC
- | - | TRBJ2-7 | TRBV6-6 | CASSYPESSYEQYF | TGTGCCAGCAGTTACCCAGAGAGCTCCTACGAGCAGTACTTC
- | - | TRBJ2-7 | TRBV3-1/TRBV3-2 | CASSDVHEQYF | TGTGCCAGCAGCGACGTTCACGAGCAGTACTTC
- | - | TRBJ1-1 | TRBV7-2 | CASSLARVGTEAFF | TGTGCCAGCAGCTTAGCGAGGGTTGGCACTGAAGCTTTCTTT
- | TRBD2 | TRBJ2-1 | TRBV9 | CASSLLVGGSYNEQFF | TGTGCCAGCAGCCTCCTTGTTGGCGGGAGCTACAATGAGCAGTTCTTC
- | TRBD1 | TRBJ2-7 | TRBV3-1/TRBV3-2 | CASSQGTGAHYEQYF | TGTGCCAGCAGCCAAGGGACAGGGGCCCACTACGAGCAGTACTTC
- | TRBD1 | TRBJ2-5 | TRBV28 | CATLTGVQETQYF | TGTGCCACCCTGACAGGGGTGCAAGAGACCCAGTACTTC
- | - | TRBJ2-7 | TRBV25-1 | CASRGISYEQYF | TGTGCCAGCAGGGGTATCTCCTACGAGCAGTACTTC
once | TRBD2 | TRBJ2-1 | TRBV12-3/TRBV12-4 | CASSFASGGGQFF | TGTGCCAGCAGTTTCGCTAGCGGGGGAGGGCAGTTCTTC
- | - | TRBJ1-5 | TRBV7-9 | CASSPGEAQPQHF | TGTGCCAGCAGCCCAGGGGAAGCTCAGCCCCAGCATTTT
once | - | TRBJ1-3 | TRBV5-4 | CASSPYLNSGNTIYF | TGTGCCAGCAGCCCCTACTTAAACTCTGGAAACACCATATATTTT
- | - | TRBJ1-2 | TRBV20-1 | CSASSRGGYTF | TGCAGTGCTTCGTCAAGGGGAGGCTACACCTTC
- | - | TRBJ1-1 | TRBV5-1 | CASSFDRFGTEAFF | TGCGCCAGCAGCTTTGACAGGTTCGGGACTGAAGCTTTCTTT
once | - | TRBJ1-2 | TRBV15 | CATSRDPSANYGYTF | TGTGCCACCAGCAGAGATCCGAGCGCTAACTATGGCTACACCTTC
- | - | TRBJ1-1 | TRBV3-1/TRBV3-2 | CASSQRGRDEAFF | TGTGCCAGCAGCCAAAGGGGGAGGGATGAAGCTTTCTTT
- | - | TRBJ2-3 | TRBV5-6 | CASSWVGDRVNTDTQYF | TGTGCCAGCAGCTGGGTCGGGGACCGGGTTAACACAGATACGCAGTATTTT
- | TRBD1 | TRBJ1-1 | TRBV7-2 | CASSLAGTGVLGTEAFF | TGTGCCAGCAGCTTAGCCGGGACAGGGGTTCTAGGCACTGAAGCTTTCTTT
- | - | TRBJ1-2 | TRBV28 | CAGGRRGSNYGYTF | TGTGCCGGGGGAAGACGGGGCTCCAATTATGGCTACACCTTC
- | - | TRBJ2-7 | TRBV3-1/TRBV3-2 | CASSQVVSYEQYF | TGTGCCAGCAGCCAAGTGGTCTCCTACGAGCAGTACTTC
- | TRBD1 | TRBJ1-1 | TRBV5-1 | CASGQGATMNTEAFF | TGCGCCAGCGGCCAGGGGGCGACCATGAACACTGAAGCTTTCTTT
- | - | TRBJ2-3 | TRBV19 | CASSMVADTDTQYF | TGTGCCAGTAGTATGGTAGCAGATACAGATACGCAGTATTTT
- | - | TRBJ1-5 | TRBV6-2/TRBV6-3 | CASSPIPPQPQHF | TGTGCCAGCAGCCCGATCCCCCCCCAGCCCCAGCATTTT
- | - | TRBJ2-7 | TRBV6-5 | CASTGLASYEQYF | TGTGCCAGCACCGGACTGGCCTCCTACGAGCAGTACTTC
- | - | TRBJ1-1 | TRBV27 | CASILDPSGRTEAFF | TGTGCCAGCATCCTGGATCCTTCGGGGCGCACTGAAGCTTTCTTT
- | - | TRBJ1-3 | TRBV6-5 | CASSPTVSGNTIYF | TGTGCCAGCAGCCCCACGGTGAGCGGAAACACCATATATTTT
- | - | TRBJ2-2 | TRBV7-9 | CASSLVSPGELFF | TGTGCCAGCAGCTTAGTTTCTCCCGGGGAGCTGTTTTTT
- | - | TRBJ1-1 | TRBV19 | CASVGPYGRERGLNTEAFF | TGTGCCAGTGTCGGGCCCTACGGCAGGGAAAGAGGATTGAACACTGAAGCTTTCTTT
- | - | TRBJ1-2 | TRBV3-1/TRBV3-2 | CASRYNDRPTGYTF | TGTGCCAGCAGGTATAATGACAGGCCAACTGGCTACACCTTC
- | TRBD1 | TRBJ1-5 | TRBV19 | CASGGGSQPQHF | TGTGCCAGCGGAGGGGGCAGCCAGCCCCAGCATTTT
- | - | TRBJ2-7 | TRBV5-4 | CASRSGRGKEQYF | TGTGCCAGCAGGTCCGGTAGGGGAAAAGAGCAGTACTTC